This T cell receptor beta chain comes out of a study of response to subunit inactivated influenza vaccine. Points from the study as a whole: Authors suggested few new T cells are recruited by each seasonal influenza vaccination.

On this clonotype itself: The antigen remains undetermined.

This CDR3 has 14 amino acids. The germline CDR1 and CDR2 sequences are LGHDT and YNNKEL (reference sequence). V lost 3 bases, J lost 7 bases, and 13 bases lay in between. Using its own MiXCR run on the RT-PCR reads, TCRdb lists one record per CDR3 protein. The sample lists 550,000 to 800,000 distinct CDR3 sequences, approximately 14% occurring once. Source: PBMCs from blood, taken 11 to 12 days after vaccination. The genes are TRBV3-1 and TRBJ2-1; perhaps D is TRBD1 or TRBD2 (5 bases each). This clonotype was obtained from a man aged 50-59 years who received an inactivated influenza vaccine. Here the CDR3 DNA reads TGTGCCAGCAGCCATACGGGACCAGGAAATGAGCAGTTCTTC. Translation gives CASSHTGPGNEQFF.